The TCR beta chain under discussion was sequenced for a study of blood T cell repertoires in COVID-19. The CDR3 runs to 15 residues. V was pared by 1 base and J by 0 bases, with 7 bases between. Germline V gene lookup returns CDR1 SGHTA and CDR2 FQGTGA. Authors' analysis steps: Estimation of nucleated cell counts was performed using reference gene primer amplification. Profiled with immunoSEQ multiplex PCR; TCRdb holds only in-frame clones, not every one. The V and J calls and clone size come from that table; D and trimming were worked out from the DNA. Of about 140,000 clones detected, roughly nine tenths appear once; the ten largest clones hold 2.5% to 3%.

The TCR was taken from a human donor with COVID-19, enrolled during active disease. The donor label of this sample is uncertain. The J gene is TRBJ1-3, the V gene TRBV7-3; unclear D gene. Source material: peripheral blood. CDR3 DNA: TGTGCCAGCAGCTTAAGCGGCTTCTCTGGAAACACCATATATTTT. Translating it yields CASSLSGFSGNTIYF.